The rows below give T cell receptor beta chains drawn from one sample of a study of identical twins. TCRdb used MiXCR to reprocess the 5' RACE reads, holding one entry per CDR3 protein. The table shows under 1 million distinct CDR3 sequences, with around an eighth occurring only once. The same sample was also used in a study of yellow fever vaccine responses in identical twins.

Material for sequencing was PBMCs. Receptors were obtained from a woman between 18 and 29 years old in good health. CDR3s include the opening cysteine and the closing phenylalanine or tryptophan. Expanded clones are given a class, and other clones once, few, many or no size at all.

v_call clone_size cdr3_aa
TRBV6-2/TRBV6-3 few CASSQTSGRIDTQYF
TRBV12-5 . CASGLTRGGGYNEQFF
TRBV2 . CASSDVGGGETQYF
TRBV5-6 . CASSLLGVGSEAFF
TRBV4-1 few CASSQDSVVDSIYEQYF
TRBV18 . CASSPLGLADNEQFF
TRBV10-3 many CAISESQNQPQHF
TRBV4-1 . CASSPGFGPTGGILNIQYF
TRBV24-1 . CATSDLRQDFYLAKNIQYF
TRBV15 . CATSRERRNNEQFF
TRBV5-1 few CASSPRLGGSYEQYF
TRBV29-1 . CSVSGGPDYGYTF
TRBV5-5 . CASSLGLAGATGELFF
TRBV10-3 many CAIKGGGRYEQYF
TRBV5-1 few CASSPTGINTGELFF
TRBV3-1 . CASSQELGSTSVRTDTQYF
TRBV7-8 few CASRSQTNTGELFF
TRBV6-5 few CASSYGSRLAKNIQYF
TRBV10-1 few CASSDGRKDTEAFF
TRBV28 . CASSFPPGGQPQHF
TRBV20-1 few CSARGTLTTGELFF